This T cell receptor beta chain was observed in a study of shared clonotypes between healthy human individuals. Overall study findings and caveats: The genetic and exposure-history diversity represented was limited by few donors. Memory subsets had estimated richness that was generally smaller than that of naive subsets. Approximately 5% was the fraction of naive CD4 clonotypes found shared across several donors.

To note about this clone: Its target is unknown.

The V gene's germline CDR1 is SNHLY and CDR2 FYNNEI. The CDR3 totals 14 residues. Between the trimmed V and J ends, which lost 11 bases and 1 base, there was a span of 17 bases. Splitting of each subset's genomic DNA was done evenly across several immunoSEQ plates. The method was immunoSEQ multiplex PCR; TCRdb's version includes in-frame clones alone and lacks a portion of them. The repertoire consists of about 520,000 clones, with approximately 94% occurring once and the leading ten covering approximately 0.06%. The clonotype originates from a woman aged 25 to 39 in good health. The sequencing sample was made of naive CD4+ T cells sorted from blood. Subset noted: CD45RA+ positively selected. The rearrangement links TRBV2 to TRBJ2-5; D is unresolved. The DNA for the CDR3 is TGTGCCGTTCGTAGGCTGACTTCCCAAGAGACCCAGTACTTC. Translated: CAVRRLTSQETQYF.